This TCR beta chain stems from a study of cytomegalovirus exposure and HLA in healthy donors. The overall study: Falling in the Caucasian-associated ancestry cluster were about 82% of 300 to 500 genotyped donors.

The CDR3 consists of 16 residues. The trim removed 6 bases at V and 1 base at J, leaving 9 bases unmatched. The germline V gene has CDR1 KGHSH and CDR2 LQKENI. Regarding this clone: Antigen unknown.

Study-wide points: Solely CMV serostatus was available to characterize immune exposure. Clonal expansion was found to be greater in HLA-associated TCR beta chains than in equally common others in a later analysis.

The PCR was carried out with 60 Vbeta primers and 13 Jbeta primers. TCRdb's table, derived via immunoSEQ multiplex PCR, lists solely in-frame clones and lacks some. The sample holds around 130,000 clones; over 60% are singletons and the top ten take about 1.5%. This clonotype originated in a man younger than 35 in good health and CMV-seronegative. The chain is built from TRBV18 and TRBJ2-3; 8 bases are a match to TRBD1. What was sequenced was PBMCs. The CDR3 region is CASSLLRDRRTDTQYF. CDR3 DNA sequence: TGTGCCAGCTCTCTCCTCCGGGACAGGCGCACAGATACGCAGTATTTT.